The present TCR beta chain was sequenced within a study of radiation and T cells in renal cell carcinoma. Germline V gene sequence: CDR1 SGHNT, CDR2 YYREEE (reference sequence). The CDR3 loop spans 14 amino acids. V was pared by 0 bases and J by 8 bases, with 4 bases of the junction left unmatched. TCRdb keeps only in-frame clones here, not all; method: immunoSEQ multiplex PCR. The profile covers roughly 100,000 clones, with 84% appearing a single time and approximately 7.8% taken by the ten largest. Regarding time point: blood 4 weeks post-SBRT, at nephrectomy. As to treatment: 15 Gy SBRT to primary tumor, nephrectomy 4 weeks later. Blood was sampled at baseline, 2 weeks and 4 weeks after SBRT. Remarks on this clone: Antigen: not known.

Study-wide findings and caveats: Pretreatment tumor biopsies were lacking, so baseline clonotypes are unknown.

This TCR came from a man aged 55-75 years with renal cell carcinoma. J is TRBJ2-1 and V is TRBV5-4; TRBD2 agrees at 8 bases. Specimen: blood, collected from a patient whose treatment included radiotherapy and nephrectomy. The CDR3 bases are TGTGCCAGCAGCTTGGGGACTAGCATCTATGAGCAGTTCTTC. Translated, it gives CASSLGTSIYEQFF. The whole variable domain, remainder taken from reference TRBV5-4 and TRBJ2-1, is ETGVTQSPTHLIKTRGQQVTLRCSSQSGHNTVSWYQQALGQGPQFIFQYYREEENGRGNFPPRFSGLQFPNYSSELNVNALELDDSALYLCASSLGTSIYEQFFGPGTRLTVL.